These 10 T cell receptor beta chains share one sample of origin, sequenced in a study of T cells in Graves' hyperthyroidism and ophthalmopathy. TCR beta CDR3 region amplification was performed from RNA transcripts. The study used the HTBI primer set for a first-round RT-PCR of the TCR CDR3. TCRdb independently ran MiXCR on the multiplex PCR reads; one entry per CDR3 protein. The repertoire holds approximately 590,000 distinct CDR3 sequences, with around 16% as singletons. The sequencing input was blood. The origin of the receptors is a woman aged 25 to 45 with Graves' hyperthyroidism.

The V call is TRBV30, the J call TRBJ2-3; 9 nucleotides agree with TRBD2. The CDR3 has 13 residues. The germline CDR1 and CDR2 sequences are GTSNPN and SVGIG (reference sequence). Trimming at V came to 8 bases and at J to 1 base, leaving 4 bases not matched to a gene. CDR3 residues: CAGRLAGTDTQYF. For the CDR3, the DNA is TGTGCCGGAAGACTAGCGGGCACAGATACGCAGTATTTT.

The gene calls are TRBV4-1 and TRBJ2-1; no clear D. Germline CDR1 is MGHRA and CDR2 is YSYEKL. With 0 bases removed from V and 4 bases from J, the gap between germline ends came to 13 bases. The CDR3 runs 16 residues. The CDR3 DNA follows: TGCGCCAGCAGCCAAGACGTTATGGGGATTTACAATGAGCAGTTCTTC. The encoded protein is CASSQDVMGIYNEQFF.

On this clonotype itself: One end of the junction is discordant with germline, which a read error may explain. The chain joins TRBV7-7 to TRBJ2-7; TRBD1 aligns across 10 bases. Looked up from germline, CDR1 is SSHAT and CDR2 is FNYEAQ (reference sequence). The CDR3 runs to 15 residues. The CDR3 is CASSSDRGPTYEQYF. The CDR3 DNA reads TGTGCTAGCAGCTCCGACAGGGGGCCGACCTACGAGCAGTACTTC.

This clonotype appeared many times. This chain connects TRBV12-3 or TRBV12-4 to TRBJ2-1; TRBD2 aligns across 7 bases. CDR3 size: 14 residues. After removal of 1 base from V and 3 bases from J, the junction contained 0 bases not matched to a gene. The CDR3 DNA reads as TGTGCCAGCAGTTTAGGGGAGGGCTACAATGAGCAGTTCTTC. This translates into CASSLGEGYNEQFF.

This clonotype has ten or more counts. The gene calls are TRBV2 and TRBJ1-1; the D is unclear. V was pared by 7 bases and J by 4 bases, with 13 bases between. Germline V CDR1 and CDR2: SNHLY, FYNNEI. CDR3 size: 13 residues. CDR3 amino acids: CASKQPSSTEAFF. The DNA for the CDR3 is TGTGCCAGCAAACAGCCGAGTAGCACTGAAGCTTTCTTT.

The chain has TRBV12-3 or TRBV12-4 and TRBJ2-5, with a tentative D call TRBD1 (6 bases). The length of the CDR3 is 17 residues. The V and J ends lost 4 bases and 3 bases respectively, with 21 bases between them. The CDR3 nucleotides are TGTGCCAGCAGTTCCACCGGGGCAGGGGAAGCAAAAGAGACCCAGTACTTC. Encoded protein: CASSSTGAGEAKETQYF.

The chain has TRBV3-1 and TRBJ2-7, with D possibly matching TRBD2 (5 bases). The CDR3 is 14 amino acids. Trimming removed 6 bases from V and 4 bases from J, with 16 bases in between. CDR1 and CDR2 from the germline V gene are LGHDT and YNNKEL (reference sequence). CDR3 in amino acids: CASRSTGRSYEQYF. For the CDR3, the DNA is TGTGCCAGCAGATCCACGGGGAGATCTTACGAGCAGTACTTC.

This clonotype showed up many times. The chain links TRBV6-1 to TRBJ2-7; D is ambiguous. Trimming pared 8 bases from V and 3 bases from J, leaving 11 bases between. This CDR3 region has 12 residues. Germline V gene lookup returns CDR1 MNHNS and CDR2 SASEGT. CDR3 loop: CASGGINYEQYF. CDR3 bases: TGTGCCAGCGGCGGTATCAACTACGAGCAGTACTTC.

This clonotype has just a few counts. This chain uses TRBV10-1 with TRBJ1-2, with 8 nucleotides matching TRBD1. The CDR3 runs to 14 residues. V lost 5 bases, J lost 3 bases, and 5 bases stayed unmatched. The germline gives CDR1 WNHNN, CDR2 SYGVQD (reference sequence). The CDR3 here is CASSPGGADYGYTF. In nucleotides, the CDR3 is TGCGCCAGCAGTCCAGGGGGCGCGGACTATGGCTACACCTTC.

This chain joins TRBV7-6 and TRBJ2-6; the match to TRBD1 covers 7 bases. V was clipped by 5 bases and J by 2 bases; unmatched bases: 6. Germline CDR1 reads SGHVS; CDR2 reads FNYEAQ. The CDR3 extends over 16 amino acids. Written as DNA, the CDR3 is TGTGCCAGCAGCCCACGGACAGGACCTGGGGCCAACGTCCTGACTTTC. Protein: CASSPRTGPGANVLTF.